A selection of T cell receptor beta chains follows, all from one sample in a study of blood T cell repertoires in COVID-19. Method: immunoSEQ multiplex PCR; TCRdb's copy keeps in-frame clones and lacks some. This sample has 200,000 to 250,000 clones; around 91% occur once, and the top ten carry 3% to 3.5%. The sequencing sample was made of PBMCs or T cells enriched from blood (not recorded which). The receptor source for this set is a woman between 18 and 30 years old in a cohort exposed to, infected with or recovered from COVID-19 (not recorded which). Both conserved end residues are part of each CDR3. The D gene is left open where the match is weak. For some rows the clone size is stated as once, few or many, or as a class when expanded; others skip it.

TRBJ1-5 | . | . | TRBV3-1/TRBV3-2 | TGTGCCAGCAGCCAAGGAGGCAGGGGTCAGCCCCAGCATTTT | CASSQGGRGQPQHF
TRBJ2-1 | . | . | TRBV5-5 | TGTGCCAGCAGCTCGACTCGATACTCCTACAATGAGCAGTTCTTC | CASSSTRYSYNEQFF
TRBJ2-2 | once | . | TRBV30 | TGTGCCGGGGGGGCAGGGCTCGGGGAGCTGTTTTTT | CAGGAGLGELFF
TRBJ2-7 | few | TRBD2 | TRBV10-2 | TGCGCCAGCAGTCATAGTAGCGGGAGGGCCAGGAGTGGATCCTACGAGCAGTACTTC | CASSHSSGRARSGSYEQYF
TRBJ2-7 | . | . | TRBV2 | TGTGCCAGCAATAGGGGGGGCCTAGCGATCGGCTCCTACGAGCAGTACTTC | CASNRGGLAIGSYEQYF
TRBJ2-1 | . | TRBD1 | TRBV13 | TGTGCCAGCAGTAGTTTGACAGGGGCTTCCTACAATGAGCAGTTCTTC | CASSSLTGASYNEQFF
TRBJ2-1 | . | . | TRBV18 | TGTGCCAGCTCACCCGGGACAAACATCAATGAGCAGTTCTTC | CASSPGTNINEQFF
TRBJ1-2 | . | TRBD1 | TRBV2 | TGTGCCAGCAGCGCCGGGACAGGGAATGGCTACACCTTC | CASSAGTGNGYTF
TRBJ2-1 | few | . | TRBV11-2 | TGTGCCAGCAGCTTAGCCGGGGGAGGGGGGAATGAGCAGTTCTTC | CASSLAGGGGNEQFF
TRBJ1-4 | . | . | TRBV6-5 | TGTGCCAGCACTACGGGGGGGGAGGGAAAACTGTTTTTT | CASTTGGEGKLFF
TRBJ2-3 | . | TRBD1 | TRBV15 | TGTGCCACCAGCAGACCACCGGGACAGGGGGCAGATACGCAGTATTTT | CATSRPPGQGADTQYF
TRBJ1-2 | . | TRBD1 | TRBV19 | TGTGCCAGCAAGCAGGGGGCCAATGATAACTATGGCTACACCTTC | CASKQGANDNYGYTF
TRBJ1-2 | . | . | TRBV11-3 | TGTGCCAGCAGCTTAGAACCGGCTAACTATGGCTACACCTTC | CASSLEPANYGYTF
TRBJ1-1 | . | . | TRBV3-1/TRBV3-2 | TGTGCCAGCAGCCTTTCTTTGAGCACTGAAGCTTTCTTT | CASSLSLSTEAFF
TRBJ2-7 | . | TRBD2 | TRBV5-1 | TGCGCCAGCAGGTCCCTTAGCGGGGGGGTCTCCTACGAGCAGTACTTC | CASRSLSGGVSYEQYF
TRBJ1-1 | . | . | TRBV2 | TGTGCCTTTGGCCAGGGTGGAACTGAAGCTTTCTTT | CAFGQGGTEAFF
TRBJ2-7 | . | TRBD1 | TRBV5-1 | TGCGCCAGCAGCCTGGACAGGAGCTACGAGCAGTACTTC | CASSLDRSYEQYF
TRBJ2-3 | . | TRBD2 | TRBV4-1 | TGCGCCAGCAGCCAAGGGGGGGGACCATATAGCACAGATACGCAGTATTTT | CASSQGGGPYSTDTQYF
TRBJ1-1 | . | . | TRBV7-9 | TGTGCCAGCAGTTACTCTTCGGACACTGAAGCTTTCTTT | CASSYSSDTEAFF
TRBJ2-3 | once | . | TRBV5-4 | TGTGCCAGCAGCCCGGGGGGCCGGACAGATACGCAGTATTTT | CASSPGGRTDTQYF
TRBJ1-1 | . | . | TRBV15 | TGTGCCACCAGCAGAGATAGTTCGAACACTGAAGCTTTCTTT | CATSRDSSNTEAFF
TRBJ1-2 | . | . | TRBV28 | TGTGCCAGCAGCCCCCCGGAGGGAACCTATGGCTACACCTTC | CASSPPEGTYGYTF
TRBJ1-5 | many | . | TRBV2 | TGTGCCAGCAGTGAAGGAGTGGTCCAGCCCCAGCATTTT | CASSEGVVQPQHF
TRBJ1-1 | . | TRBD1 | TRBV12-5 | TGTGCTAGTGGCCCACGACAGGGCGAAACTGAAGCTTTCTTT | CASGPRQGETEAFF
TRBJ1-1 | . | . | TRBV4-2 | TGTGCCAGCAGCCAGAATAGGGGGGGGGAGAACACTGAAGCTTTCTTT | CASSQNRGGENTEAFF
TRBJ2-7 | . | TRBD1 | TRBV18 | TGTGCCAGCTCACCTCCCTCGGCAGGGGGCCACGAGCAGTACTTC | CASSPPSAGGHEQYF
TRBJ2-2 | . | . | TRBV12-1 | TGTGCCAGCAGCCCTGGACAGGGGCAGGGCACCGGGGAGCTGTTTTTT | CASSPGQGQGTGELFF
TRBJ2-2 | . | TRBD1 | TRBV28 | TGTGCCAGCAGTTCCGGGACAGGGACCGGGGAGCTGTTTTTT | CASSSGTGTGELFF
TRBJ2-7 | few | . | TRBV6-5 | TGTGCCAGCAGAAGCCTCACGGGGTCCTACGAGCAGTACTTC | CASRSLTGSYEQYF
TRBJ1-3 | . | . | TRBV23-1 | TGCGCCAGCAGTCAGGAGGGGATAGACTCTGGAAACACCATATATTTT | CASSQEGIDSGNTIYF
TRBJ1-1 | . | . | TRBV4-1 | TGCGCCAGCAGCCCAGACGGCCGGAGCCCAGGGTATTCTGAAGCTTTCTTT | CASSPDGRSPGYSEAFF
TRBJ1-1 | . | TRBD1 | TRBV5-1 | TGCGCCAGCAGGAGGACAGGGGCGCGGAACACTGAAGCTTTCTTT | CASRRTGARNTEAFF
TRBJ1-6 | many | . | TRBV16 | TGTGCCAGCAGCCCGTCGACAGGTGGTTCACCCCTCCACTTT | CASSPSTGGSPLHF
TRBJ2-7 | . | TRBD2 | TRBV7-3 | TGTGCCAGTTCTCCGGGACTAGCGGAAGAGCAGTACTTC | CASSPGLAEEQYF
TRBJ2-1 | . | TRBD2 | TRBV29-1 | TGCAGCGTTTCTCTTTTCGGGAGGACTCCCGGGGAGCAGTTCTTC | CSVSLFGRTPGEQFF
TRBJ2-7 | once | TRBD1 | TRBV10-3 | TGTGCCATCAGTGAGTCGGGACAGGGAAGGTACGAGCAGTACTTC | CAISESGQGRYEQYF
TRBJ1-4 | . | TRBD1 | TRBV30 | TGTGCCTGGAGTTCCCCCCAGGGGGTCGGTGAAAAACTGTTTTTT | CAWSSPQGVGEKLFF
TRBJ2-3 | . | . | TRBV10-3 | TGTGCCATCAGTGGTTTCTCGGATACGCAGTATTTT | CAISGFSDTQYF
TRBJ2-2 | once | TRBD2 | TRBV6-5 | TGTGCCAGCGAGCGGGGGGGCCACACCGGGGAGCTGTTTTTT | CASERGGHTGELFF
TRBJ2-7 | . | TRBD1 | TRBV9 | TGTGCCAGCAGCAGGGGACAGGATCCCACCTACGAGCAGTACTTC | CASSRGQDPTYEQYF
TRBJ2-7 | . | . | TRBV27 | TGTGCCAGCAGTTTACGGGGGAGTAGAGACGAGCAGTACTTC | CASSLRGSRDEQYF
TRBJ1-1 | . | TRBD1 | TRBV28 | TGTGCCAGCAGTTCTCACAGGGGGCTTGGGAACACTGAAGCTTTCTTT | CASSSHRGLGNTEAFF
TRBJ2-1 | . | TRBD2 | TRBV7-8 | TGTGCCAGCAGCCACCTGGTAAGCGGGAGTGGGAACAATGAGCAGTTCTTC | CASSHLVSGSGNNEQFF
TRBJ2-7 | . | . | TRBV20-1 | TGCAGTGCTAGACTAACCTACGAGCAGTACTTC | CSARLTYEQYF
TRBJ1-3 | . | TRBD1 | TRBV11-1 | TGTGCCAGCAGCACCCGGACAGGGAGGACTGGAAACACCATATATTTT | CASSTRTGRTGNTIYF
TRBJ1-3 | . | . | TRBV30 | TGTGCCTGGCGGGAAGGGACATACTCTGGAAACACCATATATTTT | CAWREGTYSGNTIYF
TRBJ1-5 | . | TRBD1 | TRBV19 | TGTGCCAGTAGTAGCCTTACAGGGGGCGCGAGGCCCCAGCATTTT | CASSSLTGGARPQHF
TRBJ2-1 | few | TRBD2 | TRBV2 | TGTGCCAGCAGTGAACTTCTAGCGGATTCTTACAATGAGCAGTTCTTC | CASSELLADSYNEQFF
TRBJ2-2 | . | . | TRBV6-1 | TGTGCCAGCAGTGCTACTAGCCACCTTAACACCGGGGAGCTGTTTTTT | CASSATSHLNTGELFF
TRBJ2-5 | . | . | TRBV24-1 | TGTGCCACCGCCCGGAGGGATGGAGAGACCCAGTACTTC | CATARRDGETQYF
TRBJ2-2 | . | . | TRBV2 | TGTGCCAGCAGTGAAGCGATAGCCGGGGAGCTGTTTTTT | CASSEAIAGELFF
TRBJ1-2 | once | . | TRBV30 | TGTGCCTGGAGTCTATCGGAGGTCTACACCTTC | CAWSLSEVYTF
TRBJ2-2 | once | . | TRBV10-1 | TGCGCCAGCAGTGGGACTGTGGGGGCGACCGGGGAGCTGTTTTTT | CASSGTVGATGELFF
TRBJ1-1 | . | TRBD1 | TRBV5-1 | TGCGCCAGCAGCCTGCCGGGGTCAGGGGGGATGAACACTGAAGCTTTCTTT | CASSLPGSGGMNTEAFF
TRBJ2-7 | . | TRBD1 | TRBV13 | TGTGCCAGCAGCTTAAGACAGGGGGTGGTCTACGAGCAGTACTTC | CASSLRQGVVYEQYF
TRBJ1-5 | . | . | TRBV12-3/TRBV12-4 | TGTGCCAGCAGCGATAGTCCTTATCAGCCCCAGCATTTT | CASSDSPYQPQHF
TRBJ2-7 | . | TRBD2 | TRBV7-6 | TGTGCCAGCAGCTTAATGACTAGCGGAAACTCCTACGAGCAGTACTTC | CASSLMTSGNSYEQYF
TRBJ2-1 | . | . | TRBV4-1 | TGCGCCAGCAGCCAAGTCTCCTCCAGCAGGGGCGCTTACAATGAGCAGTTCTTC | CASSQVSSSRGAYNEQFF
TRBJ1-1 | few | TRBD1 | TRBV2 | TGTGCCAGCAGTCGGGACAGGCAGGTCTCCACTGAAGCTTTCTTT | CASSRDRQVSTEAFF